This TCR beta chain comes out of a study of blood T cell repertoires in COVID-19 (TCRdb year 2020). Background on the whole study: Samples from collaborators originated in the United States, Italy and Spain and spanned both the acute and convalescent phases of COVID-19. The material from the prospective study consisted of cDNA or gDNA derived from T cells, B-cell-depleted T cells, or PBMCs. The dataset comprised deeply sampled blood TCRbeta repertoires from subjects exposed to, actively infected with, or recovered from COVID-19. The repertoires were released in a freely available public database intended as a resource for research on the immune response to SARS-CoV-2. The samples were drawn from two sources: the first 160 participants of the ongoing ImmuneRACE study, and 1,200 or so subjects contributed by 6 global collaborators. A de-identified subject ID, COVID-19 status, age in years and sex were almost always included in the sample metadata. Where HLA class I and class II types were available, the types were taken from metadata supplied by the sample provider, not from assay-based typing. Beyond this particular receptor, the publication reports: The amount of clinical and demographic metadata varied by source and participant and was provided uncurated.

Note on this clone: Which antigen it targets is not known. Base qualities were left out, and no much larger clone turns up one base away.

Including the terminal cysteine and phenylalanine, the CDR3 comprises 16 residues. The kept DNA is CDR3 alone, 48 bases in frame from the first base. The germline V gene yields SGDLS for CDR1 and YYNGEE for CDR2. V is clipped by 3 bases and J by 10 bases, and the sequence between their germline boundaries is 22 bases long. TCRbeta CDR3 regions were amplified from genomic DNA by means of the immunoSEQ Assay, a bias-controlled multiplex PCR. The published analysis was carried out like this. The number of nucleated cells in each sample was estimated by amplification of reference gene primers within the assay. To quantify the absolute abundance of each unique TCRbeta CDR3 rearrangement, sequence reads were collapsed and filtered. Productive Simpson clonality was computed per sample as the square root of Simpson's diversity index over productive rearrangements. TCRdb holds this immuneACCESS table with in-frame rearrangements only. Some clones are missing; in checked studies, unresolved V genes explain under half, and the rest has no known cause. Clone size and the V and J calls come from that table; the DNA yielded D and trimming. The sample includes 68,000 or so clones, with around 88% observed a single time. The ten top clones hold 5.5% to 7% of the sample.

Collaborating institutions collected whole blood in K2EDTA tubes following their own protocols. For TCRbeta analysis, collaborators shipped samples as frozen whole blood, isolated PBMCs, or DNA extracted from either of those sample types. The sequencing sample was made of peripheral blood. The chain is assembled from TRBV9 and TRBJ1-4; the D gene is perhaps TRBD1, on 5 matching bases. The clonotype was recovered from a woman aged 70-85 years with acute or convalescent COVID-19. The DNA sequence follows: TGTGCCAGCAGCGCCCTATCGGAAACGACGGGGGGAAAACTGTTTTTT. Its translation reads: CASSALSETTGGKLFF.